This TCR beta chain was recorded in a study of T cell responses to AZD1222 COVID-19 vaccine. Produced via immunoSEQ multiplex PCR; TCRdb's table is partial and in-frame only. The table has approximately 190,000 clones, around 92% seen once. The CDR3 contains 21 residues. The V segment lost 0 bases and the J segment 3 bases; nucleotides outside the gene matches: 13. CDR1 LGHDT and CDR2 YNNKEL come from the germline V gene (reference sequence). The chain carries TRBV3-1 (or the pseudogene TRBV3-2) and TRBJ2-1; 14 bases are a match to TRBD2. This clonotype was obtained from an adult in good health. Sequenced here: peripheral blood, sampled on day 0 of AZD1222 vaccination. The CDR3 sequence is CASSQDRTSGGTGVGYNEQFF. CDR3 coding DNA: TGTGCCAGCAGCCAAGACAGGACTAGCGGGGGGACCGGAGTAGGCTACAATGAGCAGTTCTTC.